The clone carrying this T cell receptor (beta chain) was counted only a few times. This sample includes further DNA sequences coding for the same CDR3. The data were taken from a study of blood T cell repertoires in COVID-19. In germline, CDR1 is SGHRS, CDR2 YFSETQ. Trimming took 4 bases from V and 6 from J; bases not matched to a gene: 5. This CDR3 contains 14 residues. Only in-frame clones appear in the TCRdb table, and some are missing; sequencing was by immunoSEQ multiplex PCR. The table includes more than 95,000 clones, roughly 84% detected once. The sample consisted of peripheral blood. The genes are TRBV5-1 and TRBJ1-5, with 9 positions matching TRBD1. The clonotype was recovered from a woman older than 75 with acute or convalescent COVID-19. CDR3 protein: CASSPDRGGQPQHF. In DNA form, the CDR3 reads TGCGCCAGCAGCCCGGACAGGGGTGGTCAGCCCCAGCATTTT.